This TCR beta chain is from a study of blood T cell repertoires in COVID-19. The data were produced by immunoSEQ multiplex PCR, yet TCRdb's version contains in-frame clones alone and is incomplete. The sample shows 140,000 to 150,000 clones, about 84% of them seen only once. This CDR3 is 15 amino acids long. Trimming cost V 2 bases and J 4 bases; bases outside gene matches: 4. Germline CDR1 MDHEN, CDR2 SYDVKM. Source material: peripheral blood. The chain employs TRBV28 and TRBJ1-5; 8 nucleotides align to TRBD1. This sequence originates from a woman aged 45-65 years with acute or convalescent COVID-19. DNA of the CDR3: TGTGCCAGCAGTTTACAGGGGGCTGGGAATCAGCCCCAGCATTTT. It is translated as CASSLQGAGNQPQHF.